The source of this T cell receptor beta chain is a study of blood T cell repertoires in COVID-19. Study-wide context: The study drew acute and convalescent COVID-19 samples from the United States, Italy and Spain. PBMCs, B-cell-depleted T cells, or T cells provided the cDNA or gDNA that made up the material.

Generated by immunoSEQ multiplex PCR, the TCRdb table keeps only in-frame clones and is missing some. The table records 250,000 or so clones, about four fifths of them present only once. Sample: peripheral blood. The clonotype comes from a woman between 40 and 55 years old who had recovered from COVID-19.

For the CDR3, the DNA is TGTGCCAGCAGTTTTTGGACAGGGGGCGAGACCCAGTACTTC. Residues: CASSFWTGGETQYF. The chain employs TRBV6-5 and TRBJ2-5, with TRBD1 matching over 11 bases. Trimming at V came to 4 bases and at J to 5 bases, leaving 3 bases not matched to a gene. The CDR3 runs to 14 residues. Germline values: CDR1 MNHEY, CDR2 SVGAGI.